One sample yielded the 30 T cell receptor beta chains listed below, sequenced in a study of blood T cell repertoires in COVID-19. Sequenced by immunoSEQ multiplex PCR; TCRdb stores in-frame clones only, minus some. The sample yields about 280,000 clones, about nine tenths seen once. Sequencing input: peripheral blood. These receptors were taken from a woman in her twenties or thirties with COVID-19, enrolled during active disease.

The CDR3 nucleotides read TGTGCCAGCAGCGTATACCCAGGGGGCTACGAGCAGTACTTC. Amino acid sequence: CASSVYPGGYEQYF. The chain links TRBV9 to TRBJ2-7; 7 bases match TRBD1. Unmatched junction bases numbered 4, after V lost 1 base and J lost 3 bases. There are 14 residues in the CDR3. Germline lookup yields CDR1 SGDLS and CDR2 YYNGEE. Based on the CDR3 plus reference TRBV9 and TRBJ2-7, the full variable domain is DSGVTQTPKHLITATGQRVTLRCSPRSGDLSVYWYQQSLDQGLQFLIQYYNGEERAKGNILERFSAQQFPDLHSELNLSSLELGDSALYFCASSVYPGGYEQYFGPGTRLTVT.

The CDR3 coding sequence is TGTGCCAGCAGGCAGACAGGGGGCAATGGGGCCAACGTCCTGACTTTC. It specifies CASRQTGGNGANVLTF. V and J are TRBV28 and TRBJ2-6; TRBD1 matches 10 bases. The CDR3 sequence is 16 residues long. Germline CDR1 reads MDHEN; CDR2 reads SYDVKM. The V gene end was trimmed by 6 bases and the J gene end by 3 bases; junction bases not matched to a gene: 5.

The chain combines TRBV30 with TRBJ2-1, with 7 bases matching TRBD1. V was pared by 2 bases and J by 8 bases, with 12 bases of the junction left unmatched. This CDR3 spans 15 amino acids. CDR1 and CDR2 (germline): GTSNPN, SVGIG (reference sequence). The CDR3 sequence is CAWSPGQWFPHEQFF. CDR3 bases: TGTGCCTGGAGTCCGGGACAGTGGTTTCCACATGAGCAGTTCTTC.

Concerning this clone itself: This sample also contains other DNA sequences that code for the same CDR3. The chain couples TRBV6-2 or TRBV6-3 to TRBJ2-7; 11 positions match TRBD2. The CDR3 has 14 residues. The germline gives CDR1 MNHEY, CDR2 SVGEGT. The V gene end was trimmed by 6 bases and the J gene end by 4 bases; junction bases not matched to a gene: 5. The CDR3 is CASSRLAGSYEQYF. CDR3 nucleotide sequence: TGTGCCAGCAGCCGACTAGCGGGAAGTTACGAGCAGTACTTC.

The rearrangement links TRBV19 to TRBJ1-4; TRBD1 is a possible D gene (6 bases). V was trimmed by 5 bases and J by 8 bases, leaving 15 bases between them. The CDR3 sequence is 14 residues long. The V gene's germline CDR1 is LNHDA and CDR2 SQIVND (reference sequence). The CDR3 protein is CASSFDRQGEKLFF. The CDR3, as DNA: TGTGCCAGTAGTTTCGACAGGCAGGGGGAAAAACTGTTTTTT. Using reference TRBV19 and TRBJ1-4 for the parts outside the CDR3, the full variable domain is DGGITQSPKYLFRKEGQNVTLSCEQNLNHDAMYWYRQDPGQGLRLIYYSQIVNDFQKGDIAEGYSVSREKKESFPLTVTSAQKNPTAFYLCASSFDRQGEKLFFGSGTQLSVL.

The chain uses TRBV30 and TRBJ1-6; 7 positions match TRBD1. This CDR3 contains 14 residues. Germline lookup yields CDR1 GTSNPN and CDR2 SVGIG (reference sequence). V trimming: 4 bases; J trimming: 14 bases; junction bases outside the gene matches: 14. Here the CDR3 reads CAWTRRTGLGSLHF. The CDR3 DNA follows: TGTGCCTGGACCCGGAGGACAGGCCTCGGGTCCCTCCACTTT.

This clone was detected only a few times. J is TRBJ2-7 and V is TRBV4-1; no clear D gene. The ends were cut back, 6 bases at V and 1 base at J, with 10 bases in the middle. The CDR3 loop spans 13 amino acids. CDR1 and CDR2 (germline): MGHRA, YSYEKL. The CDR3, as DNA: TGCGCCAGCAGAAGTGAGGTTTCCTACGAGCAGTACTTC. Amino acids: CASRSEVSYEQYF.

This chain connects TRBV4-1 to TRBJ2-7, with 9 bases that match TRBD1. There are 15 residues in the CDR3. After removal of 1 base from V and 3 bases from J, the junction contained 4 bases not matched to a gene. The germline V gene encodes CDR1 MGHRA and CDR2 YSYEKL. CDR3 residues: CASSQGTGDIYEQYF. The CDR3 bases are TGCGCCAGCAGCCAAGGGACAGGGGATATCTACGAGCAGTACTTC.

This chain connects TRBV10-3 to TRBJ2-7; 9 bases are shared with TRBD2. This CDR3 contains 15 residues. Looked up from germline, CDR1 is ENHRY and CDR2 is SYGVKD. V trimming: 6 bases; J trimming: 5 bases; junction bases outside the gene matches: 11. CDR3 coding DNA: TGTGCCATCAGCAAGCTAGCGGGGTCCGGCGACGAGCAGTACTTC. Translated, it gives CAISKLAGSGDEQYF.

This chain uses TRBV28 with TRBJ1-4; tentative D call: TRBD1 (5 bases). The CDR3 is made up of 13 amino acids. Germline V gives CDR1 MDHEN, CDR2 SYDVKM. The V end was cut by 6 bases, the J end by 8 bases, with 13 bases between. The CDR3 sequence: CASRSGSGEKLFF. CDR3 in DNA: TGTGCCAGCAGATCAGGGTCGGGCGAAAAACTGTTTTTT. Variable domain in full (rest from reference TRBV28 and TRBJ1-4): DVKVTQSSRYLVKRTGEKVFLECVQDMDHENMFWYRQDPGLGLRLIYFSYDVKMKEKGDIPEGYSVSREKKERFSLILESASTNQTSMYLCASRSGSGEKLFFGSGTQLSVL.

V usage is TRBV25-1 and J usage is TRBJ2-7; D call uncertain. Trimming stripped 2 bases from V and 2 bases from J, with 7 bases between. CDR1 and CDR2 (germline): MGHDK, SYGVNS. The length of the CDR3 is 13 residues. The CDR3 sequence: CASSETVTYEQYF. The CDR3 nucleotides read TGTGCCAGCAGTGAAACGGTGACCTACGAGCAGTACTTC.

The CDR3 loop reads CASSQLAGTLVSYEQYF. The CDR3 DNA sequence: TGTGCCAGCAGCCAATTAGCCGGGACACTCGTCTCCTACGAGCAGTACTTC. The chain combines TRBV16 with TRBJ2-7; perhaps TRBD1 as D (6 bases). The CDR3 extends over 17 amino acids. The V end was cut by 1 base, the J end by 0 bases, with 16 bases between. Germline V CDR1 and CDR2: KGHSY, FQNENV.

Points on this clone: Distinct nucleotide sequences in the sample also encode this CDR3. CDR3 nucleotides: TGTGCCAGCAGTTTGAGGAACACTGAAGCTTTCTTT. It encodes CASSLRNTEAFF. The rearrangement uses TRBV28 and TRBJ1-1; D is unclear. The ends were cut back, 3 bases at V and 1 base at J, with 3 bases in the middle. In germline, CDR1 is MDHEN, CDR2 SYDVKM. The CDR3 sequence is 12 residues long.

The chain carries TRBV3-1 (or the pseudogene TRBV3-2) and TRBJ1-5; no firm D call. Germline assignment: CDR1 LGHDT and CDR2 YNNKEL (reference sequence). This CDR3 region has 14 residues. Trimming stripped 4 bases from V and 3 bases from J, with 10 bases between. CDR3 sequence: CASSPWPNNQPQHF. The CDR3 DNA is TGTGCCAGCAGCCCATGGCCGAACAATCAGCCCCAGCATTTT.

The rearrangement links TRBV5-4 to TRBJ2-3; tentative D call: TRBD2 (5 bases). The CDR3 covers 14 residues. The germline CDR1 and CDR2 sequences are SGHNT and YYREEE (reference sequence). Trimming removed 3 bases at V and 0 bases at J, with 8 bases between. CDR3 region: CASSSSGSTDTQYF. The CDR3 coding sequence is TGTGCCAGCAGCTCCAGCGGCAGCACAGATACGCAGTATTTT.

V gene TRBV18 combines with J gene TRBJ1-1, with D perhaps TRBD1 (6 bases). Deletions cut 5 bases from V and 5 bases from J, with 9 bases between. The CDR3 totals 12 residues. Germline CDR1 and CDR2: KGHSH and LQKENI. The CDR3 DNA reads as TGTGCCAGCTCAGGACAGCGGACTGAAGCTTTCTTT. Its translation: CASSGQRTEAFF.

The rearrangement links TRBV5-1 to TRBJ2-7; 12 positions match TRBD2. The V gene end was trimmed by 4 bases and the J gene end by 5 bases; junction bases not matched to a gene: 16. The CDR3 is 18 amino acids. Looked up from germline, CDR1 is SGHRS and CDR2 is YFSETQ. This CDR3 is CASSPPNLAGGSSDEQYF. The CDR3 coding sequence is TGCGCCAGCAGCCCCCCCAATCTAGCGGGAGGGTCGTCCGACGAGCAGTACTTC.

V usage is TRBV30 and J usage is TRBJ2-1; 7 bases align to TRBD2. Germline V gene sequence: CDR1 GTSNPN, CDR2 SVGIG (reference sequence). The CDR3 runs to 15 residues. V was pared by 3 bases and J by 5 bases, with 10 bases of the junction left unmatched. The CDR3 protein is CAWRTAGRWNNEQFF. In DNA form, the CDR3 reads TGTGCCTGGAGAACAGCCGGGAGGTGGAACAATGAGCAGTTCTTC.

This chain's CDR3 is CAISADRGRSPLHF. CDR3 nucleotide sequence: TGTGCCATCAGTGCCGACAGGGGACGCTCACCCCTCCACTTT. This chain joins TRBV10-3 and TRBJ1-6; TRBD1 matches 8 bases. The germline CDR1 and CDR2 sequences are ENHRY and SYGVKD. The CDR3 covers 14 residues. The junction had 6 bases not matched to a gene; V was cut back by 4 bases and J by 10 bases.

The rearrangement joins TRBV24-1 to TRBJ1-1; possibly TRBD1 for D (6 bases). The CDR3 is made up of 14 amino acids. Per the germline V gene, CDR1 is KGHDR and CDR2 is SFDVKD. V lost 4 bases, J lost 7 bases, and 15 bases lay in between. CDR3 sequence (DNA): TGTGCCACCAGTGACGGCACAGGGTTTGGTGAAGCTTTCTTT. This gives the protein CATSDGTGFGEAFF.

Only one count was recorded for this clone. The chain's CDR3 is CASSSASTGRWTEAFF. CDR3 sequence (DNA): TGTGCCAGCAGTTCAGCTTCGACAGGGCGATGGACTGAAGCTTTCTTT. The V gene is TRBV28, the J gene TRBJ1-1; TRBD1 agrees at 7 bases. The CDR3 runs to 16 residues. CDR1 and CDR2 from the germline V gene are MDHEN and SYDVKM. Trimming cost V 4 bases and J 5 bases; bases outside gene matches: 13.

The V and J genes are TRBV18 and TRBJ2-5, with no clear D. The germline V gene has CDR1 KGHSH and CDR2 LQKENI. Trimming shortened V by 0 bases and J by 2 bases, and 7 bases separated the two germline ends. The CDR3 spans 14 residues. Here the CDR3 DNA reads TGTGCCAGCTCACCACCTAGCCAGCAAGAGACCCAGTACTTC. Translation gives CASSPPSQQETQYF.

The chain couples TRBV2 to TRBJ2-7; 7 bases line up with TRBD1. Germline V lookup: CDR1 SNHLY, CDR2 FYNNEI. The V segment lost 8 bases and the J segment 4 bases; nucleotides outside the gene matches: 11. This CDR3 spans 14 amino acids. The CDR3 sequence: CASQRTGAGYEQYF. The DNA for the CDR3 is TGTGCCAGCCAGAGGACAGGAGCAGGATACGAGCAGTACTTC.

This clone was seen only once. Other DNA sequences in the sample encode the same CDR3. J is TRBJ1-2 and V is TRBV5-1, with 8 bases identical to TRBD1. V dropped 0 bases and J dropped 2; count of bases not matched to a gene: 3. The germline CDR1 and CDR2 sequences are SGHRS and YFSETQ. The CDR3 is 15 amino acids. The DNA for the CDR3 is TGCGCCAGCAGCTTGGGAGACAGGGGAAACTATGGCTACACCTTC. Its protein is CASSLGDRGNYGYTF.

The rearrangement links TRBV6-1 to TRBJ2-3; D may be TRBD2 (5 bases). The CDR3 is 14 residues long. V was clipped by 1 base and J by 4 bases, with 9 bases between them. Germline lookup yields CDR1 MNHNS and CDR2 SASEGT. CDR3 sequence reads: CASSEGGWADTQYF. The DNA of the CDR3 is TGTGCCAGCAGTGAAGGAGGGTGGGCAGATACGCAGTATTTT.

This CDR3 reads CASADRVYEQYF. CDR3 bases: TGTGCCAGCGCGGACAGGGTCTACGAGCAGTACTTC. The V call is TRBV27, the J call TRBJ2-7, with 8 bases that match TRBD1. Germline-derived CDR1 and CDR2 are MNHEY and SMNVEV (reference sequence). After removal of 8 bases from V and 3 bases from J, the junction contained 3 bases not matched to a gene. CDR3 size: 12 residues.

The rearrangement joins TRBV28 to TRBJ1-5, with a tentative D call TRBD1 (5 bases). Germline values: CDR1 MDHEN, CDR2 SYDVKM. Trimming shortened V by 9 bases and J by 7 bases, and 13 bases separated the two germline ends. CDR3 length: 12 amino acids. The CDR3 region is CASTLGGQPQHF. The CDR3 coding sequence is TGTGCCAGTACGCTGGGGGGACAGCCCCAGCATTTT. Complete variable domain (other parts from reference TRBV28 and TRBJ1-5): DVKVTQSSRYLVKRTGEKVFLECVQDMDHENMFWYRQDPGLGLRLIYFSYDVKMKEKGDIPEGYSVSREKKERFSLILESASTNQTSMYLCASTLGGQPQHFGDGTRLSIL.

This chain links TRBV4-1 with TRBJ1-4; 8 bases agree with TRBD1. CDR1 and CDR2 from the germline V gene are MGHRA and YSYEKL. The trim removed 0 bases at V and 3 bases at J, leaving 0 bases unmatched. CDR3 size: 15 residues. The CDR3 region has the DNA TGCGCCAGCAGCCAAGAGGGACAGGCTAATGAAAAACTGTTTTTT. Translating it yields CASSQEGQANEKLFF.

The chain is built from TRBV11-2 and TRBJ2-7, with a tentative D call TRBD2 (6 bases). Between the trimmed V and J ends, which lost 4 bases and 3 bases, there was a span of 10 bases. The CDR3 is made up of 13 amino acids. Per germline, CDR1 SGHAT and CDR2 FQNNGV. The CDR3 loop is CASSSGLNYEQYF. CDR3 in DNA: TGTGCCAGCAGCTCGGGACTCAACTACGAGCAGTACTTC.

The chain couples TRBV18 to TRBJ2-5, with D possibly TRBD1 on 5 matching bases. Germline V lookup: CDR1 KGHSH, CDR2 LQKENI. Trimming pared 6 bases from V and 4 bases from J, leaving 18 bases between. The CDR3 runs to 15 residues. CDR3 sequence (DNA): TGTGCCAGCTCCCGATGGGCCGCAGGGATAGAGACCCAGTACTTC. This sequence encodes CASSRWAAGIETQYF.